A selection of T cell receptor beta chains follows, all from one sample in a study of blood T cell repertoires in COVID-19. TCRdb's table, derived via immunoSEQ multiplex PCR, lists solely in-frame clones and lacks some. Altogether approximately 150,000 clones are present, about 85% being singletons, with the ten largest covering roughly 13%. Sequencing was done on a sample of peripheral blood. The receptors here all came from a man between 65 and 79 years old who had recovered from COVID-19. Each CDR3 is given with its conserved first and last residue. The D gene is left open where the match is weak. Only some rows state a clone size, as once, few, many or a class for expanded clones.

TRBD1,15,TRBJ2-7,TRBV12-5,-,CASGQGTGPSYEQYF,TGTGCTAGTGGGCAGGGGACAGGGCCCTCCTACGAGCAGTACTTC
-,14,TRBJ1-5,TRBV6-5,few,CASSQGMGNQPQHF,TGTGCCAGCAGTCAGGGGATGGGCAATCAGCCCCAGCATTTT
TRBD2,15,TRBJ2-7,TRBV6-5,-,CASSYRLAGYAEQYF,TGTGCCAGCAGTTACCGATTAGCGGGATATGCCGAGCAGTACTTC
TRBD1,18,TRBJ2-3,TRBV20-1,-,CSASQGPGQGVRTDTQYF,TGCAGTGCTAGTCAAGGACCGGGACAGGGAGTTCGCACAGATACGCAGTATTTT
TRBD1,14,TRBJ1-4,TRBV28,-,CASISGQGNEKLFF,TGTGCCAGCATCTCGGGACAGGGTAATGAAAAACTGTTTTTT
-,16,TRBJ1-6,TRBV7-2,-,CASSLAPRGTNSPLHF,TGTGCCAGCAGCTTAGCCCCCAGAGGAACAAATTCACCCCTCCACTTT
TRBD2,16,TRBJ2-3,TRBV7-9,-,CASSLGASGGTDTQYF,TGTGCCAGCAGCTTAGGGGCTAGCGGGGGCACAGATACGCAGTATTTT
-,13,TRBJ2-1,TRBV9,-,CASSVLGVGAQFF,TGTGCCAGCAGCGTTTTAGGTGTGGGAGCCCAGTTCTTC
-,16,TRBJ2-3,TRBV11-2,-,CASSLKGGQNTDTQYF,TGTGCCAGCAGCTTAAAAGGCGGACAAAACACAGATACGCAGTATTTT
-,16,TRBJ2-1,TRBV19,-,CASSIDRAGSLNEQFF,TGTGCCAGTAGTATAGATCGGGCGGGGTCCCTCAATGAGCAGTTCTTC
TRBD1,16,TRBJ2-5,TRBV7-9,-,CASSFGTGRERETQYF,TGTGCCAGCAGCTTCGGGACAGGGAGGGAGAGAGAGACCCAGTACTTC
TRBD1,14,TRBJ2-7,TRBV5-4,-,CASSLGQGDYEQYF,TGTGCCAGCAGCTTGGGGCAGGGGGACTACGAGCAGTACTTC
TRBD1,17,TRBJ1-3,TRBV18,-,CASSPPTGESSGNTIYF,TGTGCCAGCTCACCACCGACAGGGGAGAGCTCTGGAAACACCATATATTTT
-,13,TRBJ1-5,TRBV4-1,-,CASSQPGEQPQHF,TGCGCCAGCAGCCAACCGGGGGAACAGCCCCAGCATTTT
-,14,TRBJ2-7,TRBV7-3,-,CASSPLEASAEQYF,TGTGCCAGCAGCCCCCTCGAAGCTAGCGCCGAGCAGTACTTC
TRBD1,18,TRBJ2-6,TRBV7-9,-,CASSPMPQGATGANVLTF,TGTGCCAGCAGCCCCATGCCACAGGGGGCAACTGGGGCCAACGTCCTGACTTTC
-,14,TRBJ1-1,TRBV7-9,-,CASSLVQMNTEAFF,TGTGCCAGCAGCTTAGTACAGATGAACACTGAAGCTTTCTTT
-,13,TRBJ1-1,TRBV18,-,CASSPGQDTEAFF,TGTGCCAGCTCACCGGGGCAAGACACTGAAGCTTTCTTT
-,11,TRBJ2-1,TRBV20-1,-,CSAAQGNEQFF,TGCAGTGCTGCACAGGGCAATGAGCAGTTCTTC
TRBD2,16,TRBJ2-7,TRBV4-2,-,CASSQELAGGPHEQYF,TGTGCCAGCAGCCAAGAACTAGCGGGAGGTCCGCACGAGCAGTACTTC
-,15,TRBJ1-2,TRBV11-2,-,CASNPPTGRNYGYTF,TGTGCCAGCAATCCACCAACAGGGCGTAACTATGGCTACACCTTC
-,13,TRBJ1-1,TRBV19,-,CASSVDTGTEAFF,TGTGCCAGTAGTGTGGATACGGGTACTGAAGCTTTCTTT